The 18 T cell receptor beta chains in this list originate from one sample, sequenced in a study of blood T cells in healthy people across ages. Together with a sample-barcoded 5' primer, a J-beta primer mix was included in a second PCR lasting roughly 6 to 12 cycles. TCRdb fed the 5' RACE reads into MiXCR, producing one record per CDR3 protein. This sample has hundreds of thousands of distinct CDR3 sequences, with about 48% found just once. Sequencing was carried out using blood. The source is a man in his thirties or forties in good health.

V and J are TRBV20-1 and TRBJ2-1; D possibly corresponds to TRBD2 (7 bases). The germline gives CDR1 DFQATT, CDR2 SNEGSKA (reference sequence). Trimming stripped 5 bases from V and 8 bases from J, with 22 bases between. The CDR3 consists of 15 residues. The CDR3 DNA reads as TGCAGTGCTCGCTCCTTTAGGGGGGGGTCGGATGAGCAGTTCTTC. Translation gives CSARSFRGGSDEQFF.

V usage is TRBV12-3 or TRBV12-4 and J usage is TRBJ1-2; no clear D. The CDR3 sequence is 14 residues long. Trimming stripped 2 bases from V and 7 bases from J, with 14 bases between. This CDR3 is CASSLRESLPGYTF. The DNA for the CDR3 is TGTGCCAGCAGTTTAAGGGAGTCTCTCCCTGGCTACACCTTC.

The chain is built from TRBV20-1 and TRBJ1-1; maybe TRBD1 (6 bases). The CDR3 is 15 residues long. V dropped 6 bases and J dropped 0 bases, with 17 bases sitting between them. CDR1 and CDR2 from the germline V gene are DFQATT and SNEGSKA (reference sequence). The CDR3 protein is CSAAPPGQMNTEAFF. For the CDR3, the DNA is TGCAGTGCCGCCCCCCCCGGACAGATGAACACTGAAGCTTTCTTT.

The chain uses TRBV10-1 and TRBJ2-7, with D unclear. Gene TRBJ2-5 matches the end of the DNA better, so the J call may be wrong. Germline V gives CDR1 WNHNN, CDR2 SYGVQD (reference sequence). The CDR3 is 14 residues long. DNA of the CDR3: TGCGCCAGCAGGGCCGGCCCCGGGCAAGAGACCCAGTACTTC. It yields the protein CASRAGPGQETQYF.

This chain links TRBV10-3 with TRBJ2-1, with 7 positions matching TRBD1. With 7 bases clipped from V and 8 bases from J, the junction kept 11 bases outside the gene matches. Germline lookup yields CDR1 ENHRY and CDR2 SYGVKD. The CDR3 is 14 amino acids. CDR3 sequence reads: CAIKAGGVWDEQFF. The CDR3 region has the DNA TGTGCCATCAAGGCAGGGGGAGTTTGGGATGAGCAGTTCTTC.

In regard to this clonotype: This may arise from a read error, as a much more abundant clone is one base away. The chain uses TRBV7-8 and TRBJ2-7; D is uncertain. Trimming took 5 bases from V and 3 from J, leaving 11 bases between them. Germline V gives CDR1 SGHVS, CDR2 FQNEAQ. This CDR3 comprises 13 residues. CDR3 loop: CASSPTVGYEQYF. CDR3 bases: TGTGCCAGCAGCCCGACTGTTGGCTACGAGCAGTACTTC.

V usage is TRBV6-6 and J usage is TRBJ2-3; D perhaps matches TRBD1 (5 bases). The germline gives CDR1 MNHNY, CDR2 SVGAGI (reference sequence). The CDR3 has 14 amino acids. With 10 bases removed from V and 4 bases from J, the gap between germline ends came to 18 bases. In DNA form, the CDR3 reads TGTGCCACAAGAGCAGACAGTGGGGCAGATACGCAGTATTTT. It codes for CATRADSGADTQYF.

The V gene is TRBV6-1, the J gene TRBJ2-5, with TRBD1 as a possible D gene (6 bases). TRBJ2-7 matches the DNA end more closely, so the J call is doubtful. Looked up from germline, CDR1 is MNHNS and CDR2 is SASEGT. This CDR3 comprises 13 residues. CDR3 in amino acids: CASTGQNRVEQYF. The CDR3 nucleotides are TGTGCCAGCACAGGCCAAAACAGGGTCGAGCAGTACTTC.

The rearrangement links TRBV20-1 to TRBJ2-7, with 7 bases identical to TRBD1. CDR1 and CDR2 (germline): DFQATT, SNEGSKA (reference sequence). This CDR3 is built from 12 residues. The trim removed 6 bases at V and 2 bases at J, leaving 4 bases unmatched. CDR3: CSANRGTYEQYF. The CDR3 DNA is TGCAGTGCGAACAGGGGAACCTACGAGCAGTACTTC.

This clonotype was seen only a few times. Germline and junction disagree at one end, which may indicate a read error. V is TRBV7-9 and J is TRBJ2-3; TRBD2 matches at 14 bases. This CDR3 comprises 15 residues. Germline V lookup: CDR1 SEHNR, CDR2 FQNEAQ (reference sequence). In nucleotides, the CDR3 is TGTGCCAGCAGCCGGACTAGCGGGGGGACAGATGCGCAGTATTTT. Translated, it gives CASSRTSGGTDAQYF.

The chain recombines TRBV24-1 with TRBJ2-6; no firm D call. Germline-derived CDR1 and CDR2 are KGHDR and SFDVKD. The CDR3 is 15 residues long. V lost 0 bases and J 2 bases, leaving 4 bases between the germline ends. In DNA, the CDR3 is TGTGCCACCAGTGATTTGCAGGCTGGGGCCAACGTCCTGACTTTC. As protein: CATSDLQAGANVLTF.

The CDR3 spells CASSLAPLNTEAFF. CDR3 bases: TGTGCCAGCAGCTTAGCCCCCCTGAACACTGAAGCTTTCTTT. The gene calls are TRBV7-2 and TRBJ1-1; the D is unclear. The germline V gene has CDR1 SGHTA and CDR2 FQGNSA. Trimming stripped 0 bases from V and 0 bases from J, with 5 bases between. The CDR3 covers 14 residues.

This clonotype was observed many times. The V call is TRBV7-2, the J call TRBJ1-5; D is perhaps TRBD1 (5 bases). V dropped 2 bases and J dropped 2 bases, with 10 bases sitting between them. This CDR3 contains 15 residues. Germline V lookup: CDR1 SGHTA, CDR2 FQGNSA. The CDR3 spells CASSLQGLGNQPQHF. The DNA of the CDR3 is TGTGCCAGCAGCTTACAGGGATTGGGCAATCAGCCCCAGCATTTT.

The chain uses TRBV6-1 and TRBJ2-5; 9 nucleotides agree with TRBD1. Judging by the DNA end, TRBJ2-7 fits better; the J call may be wrong. Germline assignment: CDR1 MNHNS and CDR2 SASEGT. This CDR3 spans 14 amino acids. The CDR3 sequence: CATERQGETYEQYF. In DNA, the CDR3 is TGTGCCACCGAAAGACAGGGGGAGACATACGAGCAGTACTTC.

The chain's CDR3 is CAISDDIAGGQDTQYF. CDR3 sequence (DNA): TGTGCCATCAGTGATGATATAGCGGGGGGGCAAGATACGCAGTATTTT. The chain uses TRBV10-3 and TRBJ2-3; 11 nucleotides agree with TRBD2. The germline V gene encodes CDR1 ENHRY and CDR2 SYGVKD. CDR3 size: 16 residues. The V gene end was trimmed by 3 bases and the J gene end by 5 bases; junction bases not matched to a gene: 7.

This clonotype was picked up many times. Relative to the germline gene, one junction end is altered; a read error may explain this. V and J are TRBV3-1 and TRBJ2-1; D gene ambiguous. Per the germline V gene, CDR1 is LGHDT and CDR2 is YNNKEL (reference sequence). There are 11 residues in the CDR3. CDR3 protein: CASSQANEQFF. The CDR3 bases are TGCGCCAGCAGCCAAGCCAATGAGCAGTTCTTC.

The chain couples TRBV5-8 to TRBJ2-3; 10 bases fit TRBD1. Germline trimming cut 4 bases from V and 4 bases from J; bases unmatched to any gene: 6. This CDR3 spans 15 amino acids. The germline V gene has CDR1 SGHTS and CDR2 YDEGEE. CDR3 DNA sequence: TGTGCCAGCAGCCGGTGGGGACAGGGGTCAGATACGCAGTATTTT. Its translation: CASSRWGQGSDTQYF. Filled out from reference TRBV5-8 and TRBJ2-3, the complete variable domain reads EAGVTQSPTHLIKTRGQQATLRCSPISGHTSVYWYQQALGLGLQFLLWYDEGEERNRGNFPPRFSGRQFPNYSSELNVNALELEDSALYLCASSRWGQGSDTQYFGPGTRLTVL.

The genes are TRBV11-3 and TRBJ1-1; 7 nucleotides agree with TRBD1. Germline CDR1 SGHNT, CDR2 YENEEA. V dropped 5 bases and J dropped 3; count of bases not matched to a gene: 6. CDR3 length equals 14 residues. The CDR3: CASSNLGQDTEAFF. CDR3 DNA sequence: TGTGCCAGCAGCAACTTAGGACAGGACACTGAAGCTTTCTTT.